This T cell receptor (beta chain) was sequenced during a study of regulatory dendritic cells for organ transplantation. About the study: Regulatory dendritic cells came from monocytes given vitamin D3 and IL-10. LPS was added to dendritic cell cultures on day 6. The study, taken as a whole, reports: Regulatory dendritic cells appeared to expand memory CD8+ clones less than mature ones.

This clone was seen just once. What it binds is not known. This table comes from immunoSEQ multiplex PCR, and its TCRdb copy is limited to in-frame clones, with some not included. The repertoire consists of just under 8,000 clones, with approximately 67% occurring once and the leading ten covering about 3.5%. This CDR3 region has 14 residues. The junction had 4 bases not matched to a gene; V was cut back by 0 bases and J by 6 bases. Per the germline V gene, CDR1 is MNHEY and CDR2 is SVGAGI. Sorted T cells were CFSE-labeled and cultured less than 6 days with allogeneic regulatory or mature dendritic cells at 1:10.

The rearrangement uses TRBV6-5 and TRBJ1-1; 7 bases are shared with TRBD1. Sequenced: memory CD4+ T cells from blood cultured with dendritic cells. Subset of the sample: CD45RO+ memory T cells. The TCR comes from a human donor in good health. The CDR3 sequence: CASSYSRGRAEAFF. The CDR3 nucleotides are TGTGCCAGCAGTTACTCGAGGGGGCGAGCTGAAGCTTTCTTT.